This entry features one TCR beta chain sequence. Its antigen is not yet known. No base-level quality is on record; no much larger clone is a single base apart. The sample belongs to a study of blood T cell repertoires in COVID-19 (dated by TCRdb to the early 2020s). About the investigation overall: The collaborator samples originated in the United States, Italy and Spain and spanned the acute and convalescent phases of COVID-19. The prospective study material was composed of cDNA or gDNA derived from T cells, B-cell-depleted T cells, or PBMCs. The dataset comprised deeply sampled blood TCRbeta repertoires from subjects exposed to, actively infected with, or recovered from COVID-19. The repertoires were made available in a free public database intended to serve as a resource for research on the immune response to SARS-CoV-2. Samples were obtained from the ongoing ImmuneRACE study (first 160 participants) and from 1,254 subjects provided by 6 global collaborators. Sample metadata almost always included a de-identified subject ID, COVID-19 status, age in years and sex. HLA class I and class II types, where available, came from metadata supplied by the sample provider rather than from assay-based typing.

From the cysteine through the phenylalanine, the CDR3 covers 15 amino acids. Only the CDR3 portion is preserved as DNA: 45 bases, with reading frame beginning at the first base. CDR1 SGHTA and CDR2 FQGNSA are derived from the germline V gene. V loses 8 bases, J loses 0 bases, and the germline ends lie 13 bases apart. One collaborating source in Seattle enrolled patients while the patients were actively infected and followed the patients over time throughout the course of disease. Whole blood was collected in K2EDTA tubes by collaborating institutions according to the institutions' own protocols. For TCRbeta analysis, collaborators shipped samples as frozen whole blood, isolated PBMCs, or DNA extracted from either of those sample types. Beyond this particular receptor, the publication reports: Clinical and demographic metadata were provided uncurated, with the amount varying by source and participant.

The immunoSEQ Assay, a bias-controlled multiplex PCR, was used to amplify TCRbeta CDR3 regions from genomic DNA. Turning to the authors' computational methods: The number of nucleated cells in each sample was estimated from the amplification of reference gene primers within the assay. To quantify the absolute abundance of each unique TCRbeta CDR3 rearrangement, sequence reads were collapsed and filtered. For each sample, productive Simpson clonality was calculated as the square root of Simpson's diversity index across productive rearrangements. TCRdb limited this immuneACCESS table to in-frame rearrangements with V and J called. A share of clones is missing; checked studies link under half to unresolved V genes, and the rest is unexplained. That table supplies the V and J calls and clone size; D and trimming were determined from the DNA. The sample profile shows roughly 410,000 clones; 89% of them were found once. Together, the top ten hold about 1.6% of the sample.

Here the chain combines TRBV7-2 and TRBJ2-2, and possibly TRBD1, on 6 matching bases. Input material: peripheral blood. This sequence originates from a middle-aged woman with COVID-19, enrolled during active disease. Here the CDR3 is given as CASARGITNTGELFF. The DNA sequence follows: TGTGCCAGCGCGAGGGGGATTACGAACACCGGGGAGCTGTTTTTT.